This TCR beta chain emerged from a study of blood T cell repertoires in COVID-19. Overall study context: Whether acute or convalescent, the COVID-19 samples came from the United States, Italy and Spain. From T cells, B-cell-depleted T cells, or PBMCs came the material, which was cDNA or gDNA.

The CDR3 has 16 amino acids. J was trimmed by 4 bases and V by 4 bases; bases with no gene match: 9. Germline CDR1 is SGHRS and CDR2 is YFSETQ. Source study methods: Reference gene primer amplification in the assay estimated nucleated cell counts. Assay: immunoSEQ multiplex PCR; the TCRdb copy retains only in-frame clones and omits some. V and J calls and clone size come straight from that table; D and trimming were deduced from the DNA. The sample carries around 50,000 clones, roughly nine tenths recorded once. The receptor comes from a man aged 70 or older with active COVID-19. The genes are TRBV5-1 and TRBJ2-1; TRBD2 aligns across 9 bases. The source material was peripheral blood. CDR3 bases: TGCGCCAGCAGCCTGGATGTGGCGGGGGGGTACAATGAGCAGTTCTTC. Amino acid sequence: CASSLDVAGGYNEQFF.